This T cell receptor (beta chain) was observed in a study of a mutant IDH1 vaccine in newly diagnosed glioma. The wider study: Vaccines were first given 4-6 weeks after radiotherapy alone, or with temozolomide cycles.

Trimming cost V 10 bases and J 7 bases, with 29 bases left between them. The CDR3 is 17 amino acids. Per the germline V gene, CDR1 is LNHDA and CDR2 is SQIVND (reference sequence). General observations from the study: Pseudoprogression appeared unlinked to shifts in leading peripheral T cell clonotypes. Immune responses induced by vaccination arose in 93.3% of the patients.

This clone was seen only once. What it recognizes is unknown. Indicated time point: week 47, end of study. One vaccine dose held 300 ug of mutant IDH1 20-mer peptide and came with topical imiquimod. The data were produced by immunoSEQ multiplex PCR, yet TCRdb's version contains in-frame clones alone and is incomplete. Here the sample spans about 94,000 clones, roughly 91% being singletons. The chain recombines TRBV19 with TRBJ2-1, with a possible D match to TRBD1 (5 bases). The clonotype comes from a woman aged 45-59 years with glioma. Here the sequenced sample was PBMCs, taken from a glioma patient whose treatment included an IDH1 peptide vaccine. CDR3 sequence (DNA): TGTGCCACCCGCGTTCGTGGGGCCCCCTTCTTGAGGAATGAGCAGTTCTTC. It is translated as CATRVRGAPFLRNEQFF.